These 22 T cell receptor beta chains were all obtained from the same sample, sequenced in a study of OX40 agonist ivuxolimab in advanced cancers. The method was immunoSEQ multiplex PCR; TCRdb's version includes in-frame clones alone and lacks a portion of them. The sample has tens of thousands of clones, around 84% seen once; the top ten hold roughly 27%. The source material was CD4+ or CD8+ T cells sorted from blood, sampled in a trial of the OX40 agonist ivuxolimab. All receptors derive from an adult with an advanced solid tumor such as melanoma, head and neck, liver or kidney cancer.

The chain employs TRBV7-9 and TRBJ2-3; no firm D call. The CDR3 extends over 14 amino acids. CDR1 is SEHNR and CDR2 is FQNEAQ in the germline V gene (reference sequence). With 2 bases removed from V and 0 bases from J, the gap between germline ends came to 6 bases. The CDR3 nucleotides are TGTGCCAGCAGCTTAACCACTAGCACAGATACGCAGTATTTT. This gives the protein CASSLTTSTDTQYF.

The chain employs TRBV7-3 and TRBJ2-3; unclear D gene. The CDR3 is 15 amino acids. V lost 1 base and J 6 bases, leaving 14 bases between the germline ends. The germline V gene has CDR1 SGHTA and CDR2 FQGTGA. CDR3 sequence (DNA): TGTGCCAGCAGCTTAATTAGCTGGTCAGAGGATACGCAGTATTTT. It is translated as CASSLISWSEDTQYF.

This chain links TRBV28 with TRBJ1-5, with TRBD1 matching 8 bases. The CDR3 totals 18 residues. CDR1 and CDR2 from the germline V gene are MDHEN and SYDVKM. With 7 bases clipped from V and 7 bases from J, the junction kept 21 bases outside the gene matches. This CDR3 is CASIVGVRDRSTRQPQHF. The DNA of the CDR3 is TGTGCCAGCATCGTGGGGGTCCGGGACAGGAGTACGAGGCAGCCCCAGCATTTT.

The chain combines TRBV9 with TRBJ2-7, with unresolved D. This CDR3 has 14 residues. With 0 bases removed from V and 3 bases from J, the gap between germline ends came to 10 bases. From germline, CDR1 is SGDLS and CDR2 YYNGEE. The CDR3 sequence is CASSVAYLGYEQYF. The CDR3 DNA reads TGTGCCAGCAGCGTAGCGTACTTGGGCTACGAGCAGTACTTC.

The chain employs TRBV19 and TRBJ2-1; D unresolved. Germline assignment: CDR1 LNHDA and CDR2 SQIVND (reference sequence). Trimming removed 6 bases from V and 2 bases from J, with 14 bases in between. The CDR3 extends over 15 amino acids. CDR3: CASRRYSTPYNEQFF. In DNA, the CDR3 is TGTGCCAGTAGAAGGTACTCGACTCCCTACAATGAGCAGTTCTTC.

V gene TRBV9 combines with J gene TRBJ2-5, with TRBD1 matching over 8 bases. Germline assignment: CDR1 SGDLS and CDR2 YYNGEE. The CDR3 runs 15 residues. V gave up 1 base and J gave up 4 bases; unmatched junction bases: 6. The CDR3 sequence is CASSVQGAGRETQYF. CDR3 nucleotides: TGTGCCAGCAGCGTACAGGGGGCTGGTCGAGAGACCCAGTACTTC.

The genes are TRBV6-5 and TRBJ2-5; possibly TRBD2 for D (6 bases). CDR3 length equals 14 residues. Germline-derived CDR1 and CDR2 are MNHEY and SVGAGI. The V gene lost 0 bases and the J gene lost 1 base, with 6 bases spanning the gap. In nucleotides, the CDR3 is TGTGCCAGCAGTTACTCGGGACTCCAAGAGACCCAGTACTTC. This gives the protein CASSYSGLQETQYF.

The rearrangement links TRBV18 to TRBJ2-3; D is possibly TRBD1 (7 bases). The CDR3 consists of 15 residues. With 2 bases removed from V and 3 bases from J, the gap between germline ends came to 12 bases. CDR1 is KGHSH and CDR2 is LQKENI in the germline V gene. This CDR3 is CASSPARGATDTQYF. CDR3 sequence (DNA): TGTGCCAGCTCACCAGCCAGGGGGGCAACAGATACGCAGTATTTT.

This rearrangement joins TRBV11-2 to TRBJ2-2; D gene ambiguous. Germline CDR1 and CDR2: SGHAT and FQNNGV. The CDR3 runs 15 residues. The germline V and J ends were trimmed by 4 bases and 5 bases, with 14 bases remaining between them. CDR3 bases: TGTGCCAGCAGCTCGACCTTAAGACCGACCGGGGAGCTGTTTTTT. It specifies CASSSTLRPTGELFF.

This sequence joins TRBV19 and TRBJ2-7; 7 nucleotides align to TRBD1. This CDR3 region has 14 residues. Germline V gene sequence: CDR1 LNHDA, CDR2 SQIVND (reference sequence). Trimming removed 6 bases from V and 3 bases from J; junction bases left unmatched: 8. The CDR3 nucleotides read TGTGCCAGTAGCTTTGGGACAGTTGGCTACGAGCAGTACTTC. Translated, it gives CASSFGTVGYEQYF.

This rearrangement joins TRBV5-1 to TRBJ2-3; D gene uncertain. This CDR3 is 14 amino acids long. Deletions cut 4 bases from V and 4 bases from J, with 13 bases between. Germline V gives CDR1 SGHRS, CDR2 YFSETQ. The CDR3 coding sequence is TGCGCCAGCAGCCCGCGCCCAAGCCCAGATACGCAGTATTTT. It encodes CASSPRPSPDTQYF.

This clone was counted only a few times. The rearrangement links TRBV11-2 to TRBJ1-4; 9 bases map to TRBD1. This CDR3 spans 14 amino acids. Germline assignment: CDR1 SGHAT and CDR2 FQNNGV. V gave up 2 bases and J gave up 8 bases; unmatched junction bases: 3. Written as DNA, the CDR3 is TGTGCCAGCAGCTTATGGGACAGGGCCGAAAAACTGTTTTTT. It is translated as CASSLWDRAEKLFF.

This chain connects TRBV4-1 to TRBJ2-1; TRBD2 matches at 8 bases. The germline gives CDR1 MGHRA, CDR2 YSYEKL. The length of the CDR3 is 16 residues. The trim removed 4 bases at V and 4 bases at J, leaving 9 bases unmatched. The DNA for the CDR3 is TGCGCCAGCAGCCCGAGGGAGCGGGGGATTTACAATGAGCAGTTCTTC. It yields the protein CASSPRERGIYNEQFF.

The chain uses TRBV27 and TRBJ2-3, with a tentative D call TRBD2 (7 bases). Germline V CDR1 and CDR2: MNHEY, SMNVEV (reference sequence). V shed 4 bases and J shed 5 bases, with 10 bases lying between them. This CDR3 contains 13 residues. CDR3 DNA: TGTGCCAGCAGTTGGGGGGGCTTAGATACGCAGTATTTT. Protein product: CASSWGGLDTQYF.

This clone was picked up one time. The V gene is TRBV6-1, the J gene TRBJ2-1; unclear D gene. V shed 8 bases and J shed 8 bases, with 4 bases lying between them. Germline CDR1 is MNHNS and CDR2 is SASEGT. This CDR3 region has 9 residues. CDR3: CASSHEQFF. The CDR3 DNA sequence: TGTGCCAGCTCCCATGAGCAGTTCTTC.

The chain is built from TRBV7-6 and TRBJ2-3, with 9 bases matching TRBD2. CDR1 and CDR2 from the germline V gene are SGHVS and FNYEAQ. The V segment lost 5 bases and the J segment 0 bases; nucleotides outside the gene matches: 3. The CDR3 sequence is 15 residues long. In DNA, the CDR3 is TGTGCCAGCAGCGAGACTAGCGGTAGCACAGATACGCAGTATTTT. Protein product: CASSETSGSTDTQYF.

The rearrangement links TRBV5-1 to TRBJ2-1; D gene unclear. CDR3 length equals 15 residues. CDR1 SGHRS and CDR2 YFSETQ come from the germline V gene. Deletions cut 2 bases from V and 2 bases from J, with 11 bases between. CDR3 in amino acids: CASSFYSEPYNEQFF. CDR3 DNA: TGCGCCAGCAGCTTCTACAGTGAGCCCTACAATGAGCAGTTCTTC.

Within the sample, this clone is medium-sized. The rearrangement joins TRBV5-1 to TRBJ2-2, with D hard to call. The CDR3 has 14 residues. V lost 2 bases and J 4 bases, leaving 9 bases between the germline ends. Per the germline V gene, CDR1 is SGHRS and CDR2 is YFSETQ. In DNA, the CDR3 is TGCGCCAGCAGCTTTTCAGACCCCACCGGGGAGCTGTTTTTT. It translates to CASSFSDPTGELFF. The complete variable domain, with remaining parts taken from reference TRBV5-1 and TRBJ2-2, reads KAGVTQTPRYLIKTRGQQVTLSCSPISGHRSVSWYQQTPGQGLQFLFEYFSETQRNKGNFPGRFSGRQFSNSRSEMNVSTLELGDSALYLCASSFSDPTGELFFGEGSRLTVL.

The CDR3 is CASSFGQPQHF. CDR3 in DNA: TGTGCCAGCAGTTTTGGCCAGCCCCAGCATTTT. This sequence joins TRBV28 and TRBJ1-5; no clear D. CDR3 length: 11 residues. Germline CDR1 is MDHEN and CDR2 is SYDVKM. Trimming took off 3 bases at V and 7 bases at J, with 4 bases between the two ends.

The chain is built from TRBV11-2 and TRBJ2-7, with 8 nucleotides matching TRBD2. After removal of 4 bases from V and 3 bases from J, the junction contained 17 bases not matched to a gene. Germline CDR1 is SGHAT and CDR2 is FQNNGV. The CDR3 consists of 18 residues. The CDR3 spells CASSYGGAKAEFNYEQYF. The DNA for the CDR3 is TGTGCCAGCAGCTACGGGGGGGCAAAGGCCGAATTTAACTACGAGCAGTACTTC.

V usage is TRBV10-2 and J usage is TRBJ2-7; 8 nucleotides agree with TRBD1. Germline assignment: CDR1 WSHSY and CDR2 SAAADI. J was trimmed by 4 bases and V by 3 bases; bases with no gene match: 11. This CDR3 comprises 16 residues. The CDR3 sequence is CASSDTGAGGGYEQYF. The CDR3 DNA reads as TGCGCCAGCAGTGATACTGGGGCAGGGGGCGGTTACGAGCAGTACTTC.

This CDR3 is CSGSDGGDTEAFF. In DNA form, the CDR3 reads TGCAGCGGATCAGACGGCGGCGACACTGAAGCTTTCTTT. This chain uses TRBV29-1 with TRBJ1-1; D unclear. CDR3 length equals 13 residues. The germline V and J ends were trimmed by 7 bases and 3 bases, with 15 bases remaining between them. Germline CDR1 SQVTM, CDR2 ANQGSEA.